These T cell receptor beta chains were read from a single sample in a study of T cells in Graves' hyperthyroidism and ophthalmopathy. TCRdb reprocessed the multiplex PCR reads via MiXCR and lists one record per CDR3 protein. The sample carries 350,000 to 400,000 distinct CDR3 sequences, approximately 17% recorded once. Sequenced sample: blood. These receptors all stem from a man between 18 and 29 years old with Graves' ophthalmopathy. Each CDR3 is given without its conserved first and last residue.

v_gene	j_gene	CDR3aa
TRBV13	TRBJ1-5	ASSLGRGPVGAKNQPQH
TRBV5-1	TRBJ1-1	ASSFPDSMNTEAF
TRBV3-1	TRBJ2-3	ASSPPPGQGPDTQY
TRBV6-5	TRBJ1-2	ASSYSSGNNYGYT
TRBV12-3/TRBV12-4	TRBJ2-1	ASSLDGVSYNEQF
TRBV29-1	TRBJ1-4	SVQDRPNEKLF
TRBV6-5	TRBJ2-2	ASSYSQGQTGELF
TRBV18	TRBJ1-6	ASSFQGIRSPLH
TRBV11-2	TRBJ1-5	ASSLDGSGQSNQPQH
TRBV24-1	TRBJ2-7	ATSDEVQGAYEQY